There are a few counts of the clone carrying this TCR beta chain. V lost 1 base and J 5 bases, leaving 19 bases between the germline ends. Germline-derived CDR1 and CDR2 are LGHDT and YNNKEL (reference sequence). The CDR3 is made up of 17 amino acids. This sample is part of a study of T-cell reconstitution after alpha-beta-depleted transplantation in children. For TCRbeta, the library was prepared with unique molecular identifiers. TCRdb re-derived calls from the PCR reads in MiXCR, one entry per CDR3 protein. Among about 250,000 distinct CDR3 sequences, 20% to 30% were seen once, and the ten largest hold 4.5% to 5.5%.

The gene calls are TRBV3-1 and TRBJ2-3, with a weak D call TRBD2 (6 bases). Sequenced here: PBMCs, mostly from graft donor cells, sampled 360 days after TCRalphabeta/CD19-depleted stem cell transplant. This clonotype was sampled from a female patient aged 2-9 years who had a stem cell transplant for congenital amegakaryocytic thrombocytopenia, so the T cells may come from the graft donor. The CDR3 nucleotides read TGTGCCAGCAGCCAAGGCATGGACTACATCATGGGAGATACGCAGTATTTT. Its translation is CASSQGMDYIMGDTQYF.